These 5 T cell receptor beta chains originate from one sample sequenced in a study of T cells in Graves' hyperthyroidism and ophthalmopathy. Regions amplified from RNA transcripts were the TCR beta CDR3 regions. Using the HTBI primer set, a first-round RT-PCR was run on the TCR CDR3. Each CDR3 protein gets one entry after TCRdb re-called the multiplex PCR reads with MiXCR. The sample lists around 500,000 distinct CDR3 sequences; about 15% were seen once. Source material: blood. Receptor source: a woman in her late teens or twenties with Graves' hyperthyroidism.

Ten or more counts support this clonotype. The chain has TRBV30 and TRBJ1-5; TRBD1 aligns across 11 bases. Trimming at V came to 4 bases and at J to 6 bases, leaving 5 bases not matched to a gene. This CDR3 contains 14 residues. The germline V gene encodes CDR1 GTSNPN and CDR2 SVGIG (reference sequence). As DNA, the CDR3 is TGTGCCTGGAAGGGACAGGGGGTCACTCAGCCCCAGCATTTT. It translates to CAWKGQGVTQPQHF.

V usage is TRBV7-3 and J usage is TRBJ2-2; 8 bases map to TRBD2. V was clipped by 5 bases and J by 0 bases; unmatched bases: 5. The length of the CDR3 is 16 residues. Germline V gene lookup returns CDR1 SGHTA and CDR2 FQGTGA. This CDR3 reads CASSEAGVSNTGELFF. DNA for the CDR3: TGTGCCAGCAGCGAAGCGGGAGTATCGAACACCGGGGAGCTGTTTTTT.

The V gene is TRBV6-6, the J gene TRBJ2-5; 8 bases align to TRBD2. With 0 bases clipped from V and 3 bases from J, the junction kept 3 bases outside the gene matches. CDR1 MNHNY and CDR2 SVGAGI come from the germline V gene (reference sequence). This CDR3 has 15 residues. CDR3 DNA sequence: TGTGCCAGCAGTTACTCTTACGGGGGGGAAGAGACCCAGTACTTC. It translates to CASSYSYGGEETQYF.

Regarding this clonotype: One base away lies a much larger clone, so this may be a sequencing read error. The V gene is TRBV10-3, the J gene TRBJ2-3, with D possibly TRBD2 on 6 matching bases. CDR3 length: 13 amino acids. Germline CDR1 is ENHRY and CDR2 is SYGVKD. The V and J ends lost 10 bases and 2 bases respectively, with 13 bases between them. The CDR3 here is CATRRELTDTQYF. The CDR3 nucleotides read TGTGCCACCAGACGGGAGCTCACAGATACGCAGTATTTT.

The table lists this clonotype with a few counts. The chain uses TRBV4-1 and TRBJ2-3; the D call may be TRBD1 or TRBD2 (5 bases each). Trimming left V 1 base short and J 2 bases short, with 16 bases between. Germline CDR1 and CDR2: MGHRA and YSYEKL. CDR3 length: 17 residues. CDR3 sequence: CASSQGIVGASTDTQYF. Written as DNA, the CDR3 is TGCGCCAGCAGCCAAGGAATTGTCGGGGCCTCCACAGATACGCAGTATTTT.